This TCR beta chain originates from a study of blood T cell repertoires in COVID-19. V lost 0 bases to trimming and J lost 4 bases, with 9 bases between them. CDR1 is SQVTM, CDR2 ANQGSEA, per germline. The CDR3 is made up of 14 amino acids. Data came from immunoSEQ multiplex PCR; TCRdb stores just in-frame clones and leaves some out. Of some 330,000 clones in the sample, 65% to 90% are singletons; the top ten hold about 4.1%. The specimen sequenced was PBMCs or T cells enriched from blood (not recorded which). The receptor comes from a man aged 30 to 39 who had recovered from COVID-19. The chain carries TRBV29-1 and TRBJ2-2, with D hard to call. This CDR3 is CSVEDGEVTGELFF. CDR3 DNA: TGCAGCGTTGAAGATGGTGAGGTCACCGGGGAGCTGTTTTTT.